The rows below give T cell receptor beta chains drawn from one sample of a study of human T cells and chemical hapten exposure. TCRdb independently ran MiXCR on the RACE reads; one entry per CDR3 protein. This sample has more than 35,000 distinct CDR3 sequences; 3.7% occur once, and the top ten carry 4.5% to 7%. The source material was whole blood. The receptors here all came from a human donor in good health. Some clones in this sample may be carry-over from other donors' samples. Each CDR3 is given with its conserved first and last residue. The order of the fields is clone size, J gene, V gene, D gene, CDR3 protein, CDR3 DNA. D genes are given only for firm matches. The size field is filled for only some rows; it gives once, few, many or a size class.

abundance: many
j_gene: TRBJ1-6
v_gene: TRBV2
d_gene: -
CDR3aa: CASQSSYNSPLHF
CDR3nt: TGTGCCAGCCAGAGCTCCTATAATTCACCCCTCCACTTT

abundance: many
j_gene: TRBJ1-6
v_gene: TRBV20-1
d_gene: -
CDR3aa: CSARDRKTVTYNSPLHF
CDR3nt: TGCAGTGCTAGAGATCGGAAGACAGTCACTTATAATTCACCCCTCCACTTT

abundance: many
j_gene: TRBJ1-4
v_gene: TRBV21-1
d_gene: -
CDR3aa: CASTAFLQGESEKLFF
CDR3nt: TGTGCCAGCACCGCATTTTTACAGGGGGAAAGTGAAAAACTGTTTTTT

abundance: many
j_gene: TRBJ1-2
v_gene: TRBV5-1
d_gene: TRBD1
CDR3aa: CASSWGTGRRENYGYTF
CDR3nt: TGCGCCAGCAGCTGGGGGACAGGGAGGAGGGAAAACTATGGCTACACCTTC

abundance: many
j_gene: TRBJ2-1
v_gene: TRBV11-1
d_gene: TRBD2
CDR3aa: CASSLGGTSGSVREFF
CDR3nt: TGTGCCAGCAGCTTAGGAGGGACTAGCGGGAGTGTACGTGAGTTCTTC

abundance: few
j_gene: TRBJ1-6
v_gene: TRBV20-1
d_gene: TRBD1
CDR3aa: CSADPGTGNSPLHF
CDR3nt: TGCAGTGCCGACCCTGGGACAGGGAATTCACCCCTCCACTTT

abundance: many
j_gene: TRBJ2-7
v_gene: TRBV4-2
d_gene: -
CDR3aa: CASSQDPGQTYEQYF
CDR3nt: TGTGCCAGCAGCCAAGATCCAGGACAGACCTACGAGCAGTACTTC

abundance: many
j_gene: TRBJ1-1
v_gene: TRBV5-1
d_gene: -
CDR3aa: CASSSNSQGNTEAFF
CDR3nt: TGCGCCAGCAGCTCAAATTCACAGGGTAACACTGAAGCTTTCTTT

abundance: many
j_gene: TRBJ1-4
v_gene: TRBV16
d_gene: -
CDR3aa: CASSQSRGATNEKLFF
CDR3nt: TGTGCCAGCAGCCAATCCCGCGGAGCAACTAATGAAAAACTGTTTTTT

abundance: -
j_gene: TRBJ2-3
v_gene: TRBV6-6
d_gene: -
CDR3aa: CASKGETNTDTQYF
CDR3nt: TGTGCCAGCAAGGGGGAAACCAACACAGATACGCAGTATTTT

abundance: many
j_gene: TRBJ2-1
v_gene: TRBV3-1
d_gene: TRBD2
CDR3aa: CASSPWGGSGNEQFF
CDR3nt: TGTGCCAGCAGCCCGTGGGGCGGGAGTGGAAATGAGCAGTTCTTC

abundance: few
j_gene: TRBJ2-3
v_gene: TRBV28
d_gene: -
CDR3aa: CASSVRGVRADTQYF
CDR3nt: TGTGCCAGCAGCGTCAGGGGTGTAAGAGCAGATACGCAGTATTTT

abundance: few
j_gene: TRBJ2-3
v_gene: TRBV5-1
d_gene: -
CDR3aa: CASSLPTADTQYF
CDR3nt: TGCGCCAGCAGCTTGCCTACTGCAGATACGCAGTATTTT

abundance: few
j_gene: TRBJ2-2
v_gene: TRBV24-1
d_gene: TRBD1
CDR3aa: CATSSAQGDTGELFF
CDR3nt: TGTGCCACCAGTTCCGCGCAGGGGGACACCGGGGAGCTGTTTTTT

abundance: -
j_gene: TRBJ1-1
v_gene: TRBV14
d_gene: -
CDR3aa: CASSQNALTEAFF
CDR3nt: TGTGCCAGCAGCCAAAACGCCCTAACTGAAGCTTTCTTT

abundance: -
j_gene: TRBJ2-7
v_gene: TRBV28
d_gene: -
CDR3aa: CASSLGSYPGTLGYEQYF
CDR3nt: TGTGCCAGCAGTTTAGGATCCTACCCCGGGACCCTCGGCTACGAGCAGTACTTC

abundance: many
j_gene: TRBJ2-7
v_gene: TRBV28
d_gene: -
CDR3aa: CASSPFGGLGASLSYEQYF
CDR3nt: TGTGCCAGCAGTCCTTTCGGGGGATTGGGGGCGTCCCTCTCCTACGAGCAGTACTTC

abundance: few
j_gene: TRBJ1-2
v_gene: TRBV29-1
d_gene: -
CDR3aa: CSVRRLIYGYTF
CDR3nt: TGCAGCGTGCGTAGACTTATCTATGGCTACACCTTC

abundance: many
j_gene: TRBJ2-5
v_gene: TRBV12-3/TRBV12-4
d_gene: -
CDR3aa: CASSSSYQETQYF
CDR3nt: TGTGCCAGCAGCTCGAGTTACCAAGAGACCCAGTACTTC

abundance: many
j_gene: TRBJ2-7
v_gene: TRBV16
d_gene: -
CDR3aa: CASSGKGPEAYEQYF
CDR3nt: TGTGCCAGCAGCGGAAAGGGTCCCGAGGCCTACGAGCAGTACTTC

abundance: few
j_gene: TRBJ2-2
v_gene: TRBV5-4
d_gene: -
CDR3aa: CASAYPGTLPGELFF
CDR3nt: TGTGCCAGCGCCTATCCCGGGACTCTTCCCGGGGAGCTGTTTTTT

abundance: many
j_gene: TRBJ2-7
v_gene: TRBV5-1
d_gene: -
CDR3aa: CASSLEGPALSYEQYF
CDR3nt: TGCGCCAGCAGCTTGGAAGGTCCGGCCCTCTCCTACGAGCAGTACTTC

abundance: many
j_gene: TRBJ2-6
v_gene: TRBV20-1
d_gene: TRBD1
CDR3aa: CSAPGGRGANVLTF
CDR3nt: TGCAGTGCTCCAGGGGGCAGAGGGGCCAACGTCCTGACTTTC

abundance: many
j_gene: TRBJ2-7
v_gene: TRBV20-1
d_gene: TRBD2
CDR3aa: CSASLLAGDYSYEQYF
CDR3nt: TGCAGTGCTAGTCTACTAGCGGGAGATTACTCCTACGAGCAGTACTTC

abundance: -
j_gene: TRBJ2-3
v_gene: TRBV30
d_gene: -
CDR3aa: CAWSRRRRTDTQYF
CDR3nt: TGTGCCTGGAGTCGTCGGCGGCGTACAGATACGCAGTATTTT